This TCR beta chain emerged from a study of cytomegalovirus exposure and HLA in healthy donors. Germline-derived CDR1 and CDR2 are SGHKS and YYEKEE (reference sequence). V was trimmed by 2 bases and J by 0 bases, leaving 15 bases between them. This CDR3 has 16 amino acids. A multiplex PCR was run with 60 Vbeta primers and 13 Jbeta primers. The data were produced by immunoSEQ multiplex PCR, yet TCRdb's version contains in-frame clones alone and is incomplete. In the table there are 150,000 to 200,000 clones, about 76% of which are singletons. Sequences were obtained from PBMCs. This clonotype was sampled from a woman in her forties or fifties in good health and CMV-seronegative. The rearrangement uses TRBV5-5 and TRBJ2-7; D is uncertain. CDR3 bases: TGTGCCAGCAGCTTATTCGGCGGAACGAGCTCCTACGAGCAGTACTTC. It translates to CASSLFGGTSSYEQYF.